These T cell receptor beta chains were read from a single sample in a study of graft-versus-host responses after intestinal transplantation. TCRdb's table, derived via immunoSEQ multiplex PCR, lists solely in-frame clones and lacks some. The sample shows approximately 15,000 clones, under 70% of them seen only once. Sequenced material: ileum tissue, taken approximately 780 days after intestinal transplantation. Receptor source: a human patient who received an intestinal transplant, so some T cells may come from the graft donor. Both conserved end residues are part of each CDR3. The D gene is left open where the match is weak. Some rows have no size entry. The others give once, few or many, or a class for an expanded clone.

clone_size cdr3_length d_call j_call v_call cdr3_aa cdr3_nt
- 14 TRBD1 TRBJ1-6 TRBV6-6 CASSYRQGDSPLHF TGTGCCAGCAGCTACAGACAGGGGGATTCACCCCTCCACTTT
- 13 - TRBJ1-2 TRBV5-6 CASSFGHNYGYTF TGTGCCAGCAGCTTCGGGCATAACTATGGCTACACCTTC
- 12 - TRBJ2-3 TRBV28 CASSNSADTQYF TGTGCCAGCAGTAACTCGGCAGATACGCAGTATTTT
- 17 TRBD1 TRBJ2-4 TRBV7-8 CASSLGTGTGAKNIQYF TGTGCCAGCAGCTTAGGCACCGGGACAGGGGCCAAAAACATTCAGTACTTC
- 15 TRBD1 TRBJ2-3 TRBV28 CASRGQGTPPDTQYF TGTGCCAGCAGAGGACAGGGGACCCCCCCCGATACGCAGTATTTT
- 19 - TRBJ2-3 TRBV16 CASSQLVGTSLGATDTQYF TGTGCCAGCAGCCAATTAGTTGGGACCTCCCTAGGCGCCACAGATACGCAGTATTTT
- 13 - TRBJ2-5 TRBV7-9 CASSLDRVETQYF TGTGCCAGCAGCTTAGACAGGGTAGAGACCCAGTACTTC
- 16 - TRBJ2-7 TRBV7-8 CASSLGGKQYSYEQYF TGTGCCAGCAGCTTAGGGGGGAAACAATACTCCTACGAGCAGTACTTC
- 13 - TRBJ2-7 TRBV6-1 CASSGDYSYEQYF TGTGCCAGCTCCGGGGATTACTCCTACGAGCAGTACTTC
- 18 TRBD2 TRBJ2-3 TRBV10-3 CAISESLRRERNTDTQYF TGTGCCATCAGTGAGTCCCTACGGCGGGAGCGCAACACAGATACGCAGTATTTT
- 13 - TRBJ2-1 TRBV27 CASGRGNYNEQFF TGTGCCAGCGGGCGGGGAAACTACAATGAGCAGTTCTTC
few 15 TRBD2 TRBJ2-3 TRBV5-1 CASSLWTGGPDTQYF TGCGCCAGCAGCCTTTGGACGGGAGGTCCAGATACGCAGTATTTT
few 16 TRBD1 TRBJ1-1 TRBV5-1 CASSFRQGAGGTEAFF TGCGCCAGCAGCTTTCGACAGGGGGCTGGTGGCACTGAAGCTTTCTTT
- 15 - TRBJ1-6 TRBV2 CASSEAFSVYSPLHF TGTGCCAGCAGTGAAGCTTTCAGTGTTTATTCACCCCTCCACTTT
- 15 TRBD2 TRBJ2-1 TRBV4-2 CASSRYLAGVNEQFF TGTGCCAGCAGCCGTTACCTAGCGGGAGTAAATGAGCAGTTCTTC
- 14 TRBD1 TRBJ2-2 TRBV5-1 CASSLDRGSGELFF TGCGCCAGCAGCTTGGACAGGGGCAGCGGGGAGCTGTTTTTT
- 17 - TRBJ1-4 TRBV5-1 CASSLRGKSAGGEKLFF TGCGCCAGCAGCTTGCGGGGGAAGTCCGCCGGCGGTGAAAAACTGTTTTTT
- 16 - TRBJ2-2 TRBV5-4 CASSISGTPNTGELFF TGTGCCAGCAGCATTTCCGGGACACCGAACACCGGGGAGCTGTTTTTT
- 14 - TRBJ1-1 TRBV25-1 CASSVGGVDTEAFF TGTGCCAGCAGTGTTGGGGGGGTGGACACTGAAGCTTTCTTT
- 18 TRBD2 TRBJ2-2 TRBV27 CASSFRPSGRVITGELFF TGTGCCAGCAGTTTCCGGCCTAGCGGGAGGGTAATCACCGGGGAGCTGTTTTTT
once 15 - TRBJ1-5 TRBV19 CASRPGQVSNQPQHF TGTGCCAGTAGGCCGGGGCAGGTTAGCAATCAGCCCCAGCATTTT
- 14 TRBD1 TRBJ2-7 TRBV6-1 CASSEGTGGYEQYF TGTGCCAGCAGTGAAGGGACAGGGGGCTACGAGCAGTACTTC
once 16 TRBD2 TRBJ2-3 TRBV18 CASSAGLAGTTDTQYF TGTGCCAGCTCGGCGGGACTAGCGGGGACCACAGATACGCAGTATTTT
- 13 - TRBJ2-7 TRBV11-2 CASSLAEGHEQYF TGTGCCAGCAGCTTAGCGGAGGGACACGAGCAGTACTTC
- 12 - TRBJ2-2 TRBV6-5 CASSYSIGELFF TGTGCCAGCAGTTATTCCATCGGGGAGCTGTTTTTT
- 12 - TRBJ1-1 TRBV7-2 CASSLLDAEAFF TGTGCCAGCAGCCTACTCGACGCTGAAGCTTTCTTT